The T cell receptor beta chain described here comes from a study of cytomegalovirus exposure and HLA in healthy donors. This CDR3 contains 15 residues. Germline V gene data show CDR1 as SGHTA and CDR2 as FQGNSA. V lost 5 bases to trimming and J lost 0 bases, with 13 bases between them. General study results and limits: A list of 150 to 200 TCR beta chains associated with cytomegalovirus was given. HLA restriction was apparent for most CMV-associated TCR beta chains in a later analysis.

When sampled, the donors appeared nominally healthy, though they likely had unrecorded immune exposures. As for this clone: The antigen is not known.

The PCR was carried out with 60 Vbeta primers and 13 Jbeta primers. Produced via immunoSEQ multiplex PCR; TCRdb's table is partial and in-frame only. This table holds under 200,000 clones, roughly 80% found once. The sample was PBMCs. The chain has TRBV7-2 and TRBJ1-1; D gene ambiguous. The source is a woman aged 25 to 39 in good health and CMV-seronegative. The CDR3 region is CASSLLGILNTEAFF. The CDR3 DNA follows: TGTGCCAGCAGCCTTTTGGGCATTTTGAACACTGAAGCTTTCTTT. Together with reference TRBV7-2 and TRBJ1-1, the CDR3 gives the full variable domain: GAGVSQSPSNKVTEKGKDVELRCDPISGHTALYWYRQSLGQGLEFLIYFQGNSAPDKSGLPSDRFSAERTGGSVSTLTIQRTQQEDSAVYLCASSLLGILNTEAFFGQGTRLTVV.